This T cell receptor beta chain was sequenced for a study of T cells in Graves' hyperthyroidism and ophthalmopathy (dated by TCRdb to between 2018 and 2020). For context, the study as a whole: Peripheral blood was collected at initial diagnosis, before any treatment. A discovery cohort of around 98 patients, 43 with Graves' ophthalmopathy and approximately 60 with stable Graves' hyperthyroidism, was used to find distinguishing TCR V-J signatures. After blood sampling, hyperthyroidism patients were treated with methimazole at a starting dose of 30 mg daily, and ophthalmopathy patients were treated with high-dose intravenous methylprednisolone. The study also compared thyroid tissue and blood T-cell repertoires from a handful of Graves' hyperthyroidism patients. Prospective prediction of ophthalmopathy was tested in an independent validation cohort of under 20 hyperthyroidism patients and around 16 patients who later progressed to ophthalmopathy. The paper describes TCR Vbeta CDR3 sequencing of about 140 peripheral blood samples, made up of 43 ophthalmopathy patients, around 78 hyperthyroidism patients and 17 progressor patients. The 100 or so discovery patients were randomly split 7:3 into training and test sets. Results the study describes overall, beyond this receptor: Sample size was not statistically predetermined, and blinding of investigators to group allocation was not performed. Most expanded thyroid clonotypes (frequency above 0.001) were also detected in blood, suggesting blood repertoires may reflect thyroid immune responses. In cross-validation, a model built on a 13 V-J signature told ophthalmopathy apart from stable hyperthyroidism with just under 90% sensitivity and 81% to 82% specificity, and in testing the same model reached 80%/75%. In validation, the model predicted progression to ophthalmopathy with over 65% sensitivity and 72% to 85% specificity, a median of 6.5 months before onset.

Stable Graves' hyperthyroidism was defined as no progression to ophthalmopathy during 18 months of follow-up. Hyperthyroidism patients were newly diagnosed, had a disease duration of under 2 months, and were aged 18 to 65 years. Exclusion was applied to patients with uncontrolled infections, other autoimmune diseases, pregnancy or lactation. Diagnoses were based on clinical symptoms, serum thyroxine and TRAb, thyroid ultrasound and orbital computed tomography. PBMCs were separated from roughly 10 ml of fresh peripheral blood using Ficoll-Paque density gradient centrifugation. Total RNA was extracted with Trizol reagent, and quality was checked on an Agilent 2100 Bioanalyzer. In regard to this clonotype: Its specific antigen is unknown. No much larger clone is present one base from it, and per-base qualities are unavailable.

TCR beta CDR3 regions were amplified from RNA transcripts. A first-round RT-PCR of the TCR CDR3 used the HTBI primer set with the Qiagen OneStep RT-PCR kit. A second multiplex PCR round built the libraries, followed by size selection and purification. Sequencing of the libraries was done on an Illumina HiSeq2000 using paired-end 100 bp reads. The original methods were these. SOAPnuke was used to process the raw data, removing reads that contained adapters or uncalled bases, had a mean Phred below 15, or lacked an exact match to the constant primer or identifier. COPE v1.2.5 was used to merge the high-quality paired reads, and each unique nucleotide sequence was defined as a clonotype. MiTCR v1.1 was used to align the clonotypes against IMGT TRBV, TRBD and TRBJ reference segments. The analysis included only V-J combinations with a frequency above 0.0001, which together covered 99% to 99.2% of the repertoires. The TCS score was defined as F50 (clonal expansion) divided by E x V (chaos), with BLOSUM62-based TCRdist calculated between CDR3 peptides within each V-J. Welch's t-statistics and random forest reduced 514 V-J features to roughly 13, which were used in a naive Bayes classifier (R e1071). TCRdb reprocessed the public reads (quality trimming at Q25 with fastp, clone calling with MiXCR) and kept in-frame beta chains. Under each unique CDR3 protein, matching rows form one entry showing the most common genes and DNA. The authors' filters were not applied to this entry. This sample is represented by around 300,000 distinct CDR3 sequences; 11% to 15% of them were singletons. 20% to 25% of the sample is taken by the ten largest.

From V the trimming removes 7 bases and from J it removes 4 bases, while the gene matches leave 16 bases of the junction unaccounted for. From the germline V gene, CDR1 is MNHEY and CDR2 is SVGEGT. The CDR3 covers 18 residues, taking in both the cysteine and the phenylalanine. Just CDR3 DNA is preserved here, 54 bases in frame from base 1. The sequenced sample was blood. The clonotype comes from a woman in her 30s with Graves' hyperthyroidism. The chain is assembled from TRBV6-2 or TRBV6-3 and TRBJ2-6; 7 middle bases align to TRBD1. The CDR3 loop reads CASTKRPKQGTGANVLTF. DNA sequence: TGTGCCAGCACCAAACGTCCCAAACAGGGGACAGGGGCCAACGTCCTGACTTTC.